This passage covers 19 T cell receptor beta chains from one sample sequenced in a study of cytomegalovirus exposure and HLA in healthy donors. The PCR used 60 Vbeta and 13 Jbeta primers. Using immunoSEQ multiplex PCR, the repertoire was profiled, and TCRdb retains in-frame clones only, with some absent. The table shows approximately 250,000 clones, with around 84% occurring only once. Sequencing was carried out using PBMCs. These receptors all come from a girl aged 2 to 10 in good health and CMV-seronegative.

Only a few counts were recorded for this clone. The gene calls are TRBV5-1 and TRBJ1-2; D remains ambiguous. The CDR3 sequence is 12 residues long. Deletions cut 4 bases from V and 4 bases from J, with 8 bases between. Germline CDR1 and CDR2: SGHRS and YFSETQ. The CDR3 loop is CASSPGLYGYTF. CDR3 nucleotides: TGCGCCAGCAGCCCCGGTCTCTATGGCTACACCTTC. Together with reference TRBV5-1 and TRBJ1-2, the CDR3 gives the full variable domain: KAGVTQTPRYLIKTRGQQVTLSCSPISGHRSVSWYQQTPGQGLQFLFEYFSETQRNKGNFPGRFSGRQFSNSRSEMNVSTLELGDSALYLCASSPGLYGYTFGSGTRLTVV.

The genes are TRBV6-6 and TRBJ2-7; TRBD1 agrees at 10 bases. Germline V lookup: CDR1 MNHNY, CDR2 SVGAGI (reference sequence). This CDR3 is built from 15 residues. The ends lost 4 bases at V and 0 bases at J; junction bases unmatched: 3. In DNA, the CDR3 is TGTGCCAGCAGTTTCGGACAGGGGGGCTCCTACGAGCAGTACTTC. Its translation: CASSFGQGGSYEQYF.

This rearrangement joins TRBV21-1 to TRBJ2-5; the table assigns TRBD1, which was not confirmed against the DNA. TRBV21-1 is classified as a pseudogene. The CDR3 contains 17 residues. The CDR3 DNA reads as TGTGCCAGCAGCAAAGCGCCGCGTCCAGGGGGCCAAGAGACCCAGTACTTC. Its translation is CASSKAPRPGGQETQYF.

The chain uses TRBV5-1 and TRBJ1-4, with TRBD1 matching 7 bases. CDR3 length equals 16 residues. The germline V gene encodes CDR1 SGHRS and CDR2 YFSETQ. V dropped 3 bases and J dropped 5; count of bases not matched to a gene: 10. CDR3 nucleotide sequence: TGCGCCAGCAGCTCCGGGACAGTAAAACCAAATGAAAAACTGTTTTTT. Its protein is CASSSGTVKPNEKLFF.

This clone was found a few times. The chain combines TRBV13 with TRBJ2-1, with 11 bases identical to TRBD2. V was clipped by 6 bases and J by 5 bases; unmatched bases: 9. The CDR3 length is 16 residues. Germline loops: CDR1 PRHDT, CDR2 FYEKMQ (reference sequence). The CDR3 protein is CASSSTPSGGNNEQFF. Written as DNA, the CDR3 is TGTGCCAGCAGTTCGACCCCTAGCGGGGGGAACAATGAGCAGTTCTTC.

V and J are TRBV25-1 and TRBJ1-6; the match to TRBD1 covers 9 bases. CDR1 is MGHDK and CDR2 is SYGVNS in the germline V gene. J gave up 3 bases and V 6 bases, and 0 bases lay outside the gene matches. The CDR3 spans 14 residues. The CDR3 region has the DNA TGTGCCAGCAGGGACAGGGGCTATAATTCACCCCTCCACTTT. Translation gives CASRDRGYNSPLHF.

CDR3 in DNA: TGTGCCAGCAGTGACACGGGGACTAGCGGGTACAATGAGCAGTTCTTC. Translating gives CASSDTGTSGYNEQFF. The chain carries TRBV6-4 and TRBJ2-1; 12 bases are shared with TRBD2. The length of the CDR3 is 16 residues. Per germline, CDR1 MRHNA and CDR2 SNTAGT. Unmatched junction bases numbered 3, after V lost 2 bases and J lost 4 bases.

This clone has a single count. This chain joins TRBV11-1 and TRBJ2-3, with 10 bases identical to TRBD1. CDR1 is SGHAT and CDR2 is FQDESV in the germline V gene (reference sequence). Trimming removed 5 bases from V and 4 bases from J; junction bases left unmatched: 6. The CDR3 extends over 15 amino acids. The CDR3 region is CASSPGTGEADTQYF. The CDR3 DNA reads as TGTGCCAGCAGCCCGGGGACAGGGGAGGCAGATACGCAGTATTTT.

The chain links TRBV20-1 to TRBJ1-1; D is ambiguous. Trimming pared 7 bases from V and 4 bases from J, leaving 4 bases between. This CDR3 contains 9 residues. Germline lookup yields CDR1 DFQATT and CDR2 SNEGSKA (reference sequence). The CDR3 loop reads CSVFTEAFF. The CDR3 DNA reads TGCAGTGTATTCACTGAAGCTTTCTTT.

V gene TRBV5-1 combines with J gene TRBJ2-2; D is possibly TRBD2 (5 bases). The V gene lost 0 bases and the J gene lost 5 bases, with 14 bases spanning the gap. The CDR3 totals 16 residues. CDR1 SGHRS and CDR2 YFSETQ come from the germline V gene. The CDR3 region has the DNA TGCGCCAGCAGCTTGGGGCATCTACTAGGAACCGGGGAGCTGTTTTTT. This codes for CASSLGHLLGTGELFF.

The V and J genes are TRBV29-1 and TRBJ1-1; D gene uncertain. The ends were cut back, 4 bases at V and 6 bases at J, with 6 bases in the middle. The germline V gene has CDR1 SQVTM and CDR2 ANQGSEA. This CDR3 comprises 10 residues. For the CDR3, the DNA is TGCAGCGTTGTGTCGGCTGAAGCTTTCTTT. It translates to CSVVSAEAFF.

The chain carries TRBV28 and TRBJ2-1; TRBD1 matches at 10 bases. CDR1 and CDR2 from the germline V gene are MDHEN and SYDVKM. The CDR3 spans 16 residues. V was clipped by 8 bases and J by 3 bases; unmatched bases: 10. The CDR3 DNA reads TGTGCCAGCGCCCGGACAGGGGGTCCCTTCTACAATGAGCAGTTCTTC. Protein: CASARTGGPFYNEQFF.

This chain joins TRBV9 and TRBJ1-1, with 9 bases lining up with TRBD1. V dropped 0 bases and J dropped 5; count of bases not matched to a gene: 17. The CDR3 runs to 19 residues. Germline CDR1 SGDLS, CDR2 YYNGEE. CDR3 sequence: CASSVVWLLGQGFRTEAFF. The CDR3 DNA reads as TGTGCCAGCAGCGTAGTGTGGTTGTTGGGACAGGGATTTCGGACTGAAGCTTTCTTT.

The chain links TRBV30 to TRBJ2-5, with 7 bases matching TRBD1. The DNA end lines up better with TRBJ2-7; the J call may be wrong. The CDR3 is made up of 14 amino acids. Germline values: CDR1 GTSNPN, CDR2 SVGIG (reference sequence). The CDR3 region is CAWSTGTASYEQYF. The CDR3, as DNA: TGTGCCTGGAGTACGGGGACAGCCTCCTACGAGCAGTACTTC.

This chain connects TRBV28 to TRBJ2-7, with D maybe TRBD2 (5 bases). Germline assignment: CDR1 MDHEN and CDR2 SYDVKM. The CDR3 length is 15 residues. V lost 5 bases, J lost 4 bases, and 18 bases lay in between. For the CDR3, the DNA is TGTGCCAGCAGTCGCCGGGCCCGGGATTCATACGAGCAGTACTTC. Translation: CASSRRARDSYEQYF.

The J gene is TRBJ1-2, the V gene TRBV6-1, with a weak D call TRBD1 (6 bases). The CDR3 runs 14 residues. Between the trimmed V and J ends, which lost 1 base and 4 bases, there was a span of 10 bases. Germline V gene sequence: CDR1 MNHNS, CDR2 SASEGT. The CDR3 protein is CASSEENRVYGYTF. CDR3 DNA sequence: TGTGCCAGCAGTGAAGAGAACAGGGTCTATGGCTACACCTTC.

V gene TRBV4-1 combines with J gene TRBJ2-7; 10 bases are shared with TRBD2. Trimming at V came to 0 bases and at J to 0 bases, leaving 5 bases not matched to a gene. The CDR3 contains 17 residues. Germline V lookup: CDR1 MGHRA, CDR2 YSYEKL. DNA of the CDR3: TGCGCCAGCAGCCAAGAAGGACTAGCGGCGGTCTCCTACGAGCAGTACTTC. The encoded protein is CASSQEGLAAVSYEQYF.

V gene TRBV4-1 combines with J gene TRBJ1-1; no reliable D call. V was pared by 1 base and J by 1 base, with 7 bases between. Per the germline V gene, CDR1 is MGHRA and CDR2 is YSYEKL. This CDR3 comprises 14 residues. The CDR3 coding sequence is TGCGCCAGCAGCCAAGTAGCCCGGAACACTGAAGCTTTCTTT. As protein: CASSQVARNTEAFF.

This chain uses TRBV5-6 with TRBJ2-3; 9 bases line up with TRBD2. Trimming cost V 4 bases and J 4 bases; bases outside gene matches: 4. The CDR3 covers 14 residues. Germline loops: CDR1 SGHDT, CDR2 YYEEEE. For the CDR3, the DNA is TGTGCCAGCAGCCCGTTAGCGGGGGCAGATACGCAGTATTTT. Amino acid sequence: CASSPLAGADTQYF.